Below, one TCR beta chain is given with its context. Its target antigen remains unknown. The record has no base qualities; no much larger clone is one base away. Healthy HIV-negative adults with no recently reported acute infections or vaccinations were included as donors. Every donor was a Caucasian adult living in Nashville, Tennessee, USA. In the unsorted samples, 85 million to 100 million PBMCs were counted, and genomic DNA was extracted using the QIAamp DNA Blood Mini kit. After blood collection by leukapheresis, PBMCs were isolated using Ficoll-Histopaque density gradient centrifugation and then cryopreserved in the vapor phase of liquid nitrogen. The sample comes from a study of shared clonotypes between healthy human individuals (TCRdb year 2020). Context from the whole study: The cohort comprised two women and a few men aged 18 to 49 years. To estimate repertoire size and how much clonotype sharing occurs between individuals, the study deeply sequenced the blood TCR repertoires of five healthy adults. Different laboratories and diverse techniques were used to prepare libraries and sequence TCR repertoires, to increase sequencing depth and limit assay-specific biases. Between about 0.94 and 8.9 billion PBMCs per donor were obtained by leukapheresis. The investigation overall reported the following: Because the study included a small number of donors, the genetic and exposure-history diversity represented was limited. Sampling was restricted to blood, and TCR repertoires in tissues likely differ from the TCR repertoires found in blood. Based on pairwise subsampling, the degree of clonotype sharing among donors was expected to be affected by sequencing depth.

Using the deep immunoSEQ assay, multiplex PCR amplified TCR CDR3 regions from genomic DNA. Genomic DNA extracted from each cell subset was distributed evenly over all wells of several immunoSEQ 96-well plates, and each plate served as one replicate. For unsorted PBMC, 250 to 350 ng genomic DNA, equal to 25,000 to 35,000 T cell genomes, was loaded into each replicate PCR. Ten immunoSEQ deep assay plates were used to sequence unsorted PBMC genomic DNA. The purified libraries were quantified using a Qubit 3.0 fluorometer, sized with a Bioanalyzer 2100, and then quantified again using the KAPA Library Quantification kit. Every immunoSEQ 96-well plate was sequenced on a separate single-read 150-cycle Illumina NextSeq 550 flow cell. The published analysis was carried out like this. Because the immunoSEQ output included only junctional sequences and no quality scores, the filtering could not be the same as the filtering used for full-length reads. To assign V/J genes and CDR3, sequences were annotated using PyIR, a Python wrapper for IgBLAST v1.9, with IMGT germline references. Reads were removed for weak V/J assignments (E-value above 1e-6), missing CDR3, stop codons, out-of-frame junctions, or ambiguous translated residues. V3J clonotypes were defined by identical inferred V gene, J gene, and CDR3 amino acid sequence. Percentage overlap between repertoires was calculated by dividing the number of shared unique clonotypes by the size of the smaller repertoire. Richness of each repertoire was evaluated using RTK rarefaction, the Chao1 estimator, and Recon v2.1 estimates of unobserved clonotypes. This immuneACCESS table, as held by TCRdb, lists in-frame sequences with V and J called but not all clones. Of the missing ones, under half trace to an unresolved V gene in checked studies; the others have no known cause. Clone size and V and J calls were adopted from that table, with D and trimming inferred from the DNA. The sample table shows about 490,000 clones, and about three quarters are seen once. Approximately 12% of the sample goes to the ten largest clones.

V is pared back by 4 bases and J by 7 bases, with 11 bases lying between the germline termini. From a lookup of the germline V gene, CDR1 and CDR2 are KGHSH and LQKENI. From the cysteine through the phenylalanine, the CDR3 covers 13 amino acids. Of all the DNA, just the CDR3 is kept, 39 bases in frame from base 1. The chain links TRBV18 with TRBJ2-1, with the D gene not clear enough to name. The receptor's source is a woman aged 35 to 49 in good health. Some clones in this sample may be carry-over from other donors' samples. Sequencing used PBMCs. The CDR3: CASSQSMGNEQFF. The DNA sequence is TGTGCCAGCTCACAATCGATGGGGAATGAGCAGTTCTTC.